This T cell receptor (beta chain) emerged from a study of CD8 T cells in ankylosing spondylitis. The study's findings and limits: Disease-linked clones had a CD8+ phenotype and relatively low frequency in peripheral blood.

This clonotype was counted many times. What it recognizes is unknown. TCRdb re-analysed the 5' RACE reads in MiXCR, keeping a single row per CDR3 protein. The data show some 30,000 distinct CDR3 sequences, roughly 7.2% seen once. V trimming: 2 bases; J trimming: 7 bases; junction bases outside the gene matches: 6. This CDR3 contains 15 residues. CDR1 is SGHVS and CDR2 is FQNEAQ in the germline V gene. The receptor was derived from a male donor with ankylosing spondylitis or in good health (not recorded which). The sample was blood, either unsorted or a sorted T cell fraction (not recorded which). This chain uses TRBV7-8 with TRBJ1-2; the match to TRBD1 covers 11 bases. CDR3 DNA: TGTGCCAGCAGCTTAAGGGACAGGGGGAAGGGTGGCTACACCTTC. Translation: CASSLRDRGKGGYTF.